Presented here are 15 T cell receptor beta chains from one specimen sequenced in a study. TCRdb passed the 5' RACE reads through MiXCR, listing each CDR3 protein once. The sample records roughly 57,000 distinct CDR3 sequences, less than 25% being singletons. Treg sorting used a CD4+CD25+CD127-/low gate. The sequencing input was tumor-infiltrating Tregs sorted from the breast tumor. The receptors were sampled from a female donor with breast cancer.

V gene TRBV12-3 or TRBV12-4 combines with J gene TRBJ1-1; D not resolved. This CDR3 spans 16 amino acids. V shed 6 bases and J shed 3 bases, with 20 bases lying between them. The CDR3: CASSSGRTSLDTEAFF. In DNA, the CDR3 is TGTGCCAGCAGCTCTGGACGGACTTCCTTGGACACTGAAGCTTTCTTT.

Regarding this clonotype: Because it lacks the conserved phenylalanine or tryptophan at the end, this CDR3 is likely a read error. This chain uses TRBV7-9 with TRBJ1-1, with 7 bases aligning to TRBD1. CDR3 length: 11 amino acids. Germline V lookup: CDR1 SEHNR, CDR2 FQNEAQ (reference sequence). The V gene end was trimmed by 3 bases and the J gene end by 11 bases; junction bases not matched to a gene: 3. The CDR3 coding sequence is TGTGCCAGCAGCTTTACAGGGGAGGCTTTCTCT. Protein product: CASSFTGEAFS.

This sequence joins TRBV19 and TRBJ1-1; the match to TRBD1 covers 7 bases. Germline V gives CDR1 LNHDA, CDR2 SQIVND (reference sequence). V gave up 6 bases and J gave up 1 base; unmatched junction bases: 5. The CDR3 sequence is 14 residues long. CDR3 nucleotide sequence: TGTGCCAGTAGCTCCAGGGGGTGGAACACTGAAGCTTTCTTT. Translation: CASSSRGWNTEAFF.

The CDR3 protein is CASSLDGRDQPQHF. In DNA, the CDR3 is TGCGCCAGCAGCTTGGATGGCAGGGACCAGCCCCAGCATTTT. The chain combines TRBV5-1 with TRBJ1-5; D possibly corresponds to TRBD1 (5 bases). This CDR3 contains 14 residues. CDR1 is SGHRS, CDR2 YFSETQ, per germline. V lost 0 bases, J lost 7 bases, and 11 bases lay in between. Full variable domain (remainder filled in from reference TRBV5-1 and TRBJ1-5): KAGVTQTPRYLIKTRGQQVTLSCSPISGHRSVSWYQQTPGQGLQFLFEYFSETQRNKGNFPGRFSGRQFSNSRSEMNVSTLELGDSALYLCASSLDGRDQPQHFGDGTRLSIL.

CDR3 region: CAWSRGNEQYF. The CDR3 DNA follows: TGTGCCTGGAGCCGCGGTAACGAGCAGTACTTC. V and J are TRBV30 and TRBJ2-7; no firm D call. Trimming stripped 3 bases from V and 5 bases from J, with 8 bases between. The CDR3 spans 11 residues. CDR1 and CDR2 (germline): GTSNPN, SVGIG (reference sequence).

This clonotype was picked up a small number of times. The CDR3 region has the DNA TGTGCCAGCAGCTTATTAGGACAGGGGGCCTACGAGCAGTACTTC. This sequence encodes CASSLLGQGAYEQYF. The rearrangement links TRBV7-2 to TRBJ2-7; TRBD1 aligns across 10 bases. The CDR3 runs 15 residues. V lost 2 bases to trimming and J lost 2 bases; unmatched junction nucleotides: 3. Germline V gives CDR1 SGHTA, CDR2 FQGNSA.

This clonotype was found a few times. The chain couples TRBV4-1 to TRBJ2-1; 8 positions match TRBD2. Germline V gives CDR1 MGHRA, CDR2 YSYEKL. Trimming took 4 bases from V and 6 from J; bases not matched to a gene: 29. This CDR3 comprises 22 residues. CDR3 nucleotide sequence: TGCGCCAGCAGCCGTTCAAGCAAGACAAGCGAGAGTTGGGCTAGCGGGTTCAATGAGCAGTTCTTC. It yields the protein CASSRSSKTSESWASGFNEQFF.

The V and J genes are TRBV6-2 or TRBV6-3 and TRBJ2-5, with D unclear. The CDR3 has 10 amino acids. The V end was cut by 4 bases, the J end by 7 bases, with 4 bases between. Germline V gene data show CDR1 as MNHEY and CDR2 as SVGEGT. The chain's CDR3 is CASSSGTQYF. In DNA, the CDR3 is TGTGCCAGCAGTTCGGGGACCCAGTACTTC.

This clonotype was observed at least ten times. This chain joins TRBV5-1 and TRBJ1-1; D unresolved. V lost 0 bases, J lost 6 bases, and 15 bases lay in between. From germline, CDR1 is SGHRS and CDR2 YFSETQ. CDR3 length equals 15 residues. CDR3 protein: CASSLGIPIGAEAFF. CDR3 coding DNA: TGCGCCAGCAGCTTGGGCATCCCAATCGGCGCTGAAGCTTTCTTT.

The J gene is TRBJ2-1, the V gene TRBV5-1; 8 bases line up with TRBD2. The CDR3 contains 16 residues. V lost 0 bases and J lost 5; bases outside the gene matches: 7. Germline V gives CDR1 SGHRS, CDR2 YFSETQ. The CDR3 spells CASSLASSGPNNEQFF. DNA for the CDR3: TGCGCCAGCAGCTTGGCGTCTAGCGGGCCTAACAATGAGCAGTTCTTC.

CDR3 bases: TGCGCCAGCAGCTTGAGTTTCGCGGGAGGGCCCTACAATGAGCAGTTCTTC. It is translated as CASSLSFAGGPYNEQFF. The V gene is TRBV5-1, the J gene TRBJ2-1, with TRBD2 matching over 9 bases. Trimming removed 1 base from V and 2 bases from J; junction bases left unmatched: 7. The CDR3 consists of 17 residues. CDR1 and CDR2 from the germline V gene are SGHRS and YFSETQ.

The chain couples TRBV24-1 to TRBJ1-5; no clear D. With 1 base removed from V and 2 bases from J, the gap between germline ends came to 5 bases. The CDR3 contains 14 residues. Germline assignment: CDR1 KGHDR and CDR2 SFDVKD. The CDR3 reads CATSDLSGNQPQHF. CDR3 nucleotides: TGTGCCACCAGTGATTTATCCGGCAATCAGCCCCAGCATTTT.

This clonotype showed up many times. Germline is not matched at one junction end, which may reflect a read error. V gene TRBV7-2 combines with J gene TRBJ2-7; weak D call: TRBD1 (6 bases). This CDR3 is built from 14 residues. CDR1 is SGHTA and CDR2 is FQGNSA in the germline V gene. The CDR3 reads CASSFDTGPGRFTF. The CDR3 DNA reads TGTGCCAGCAGCTTCGACACAGGGCCTGGAAGGTTTACATTC. Full variable domain (missing parts from reference TRBV7-2 and TRBJ2-7): GAGVSQSPSNKVTEKGKDVELRCDPISGHTALYWYRQSLGQGLEFLIYFQGNSAPDKSGLPSDRFSAERTGGSVSTLTIQRTQQEDSAVYLCASSFDTGPGRFTFGPGTRLTVT.

This clonotype was counted a few times. The gene calls are TRBV12-3 or TRBV12-4 and TRBJ2-6; D ambiguous. There are 16 residues in the CDR3. Trimming removed 6 bases from V and 2 bases from J, with 14 bases in between. In DNA, the CDR3 is TGTGCCAGCAGCCCTCAGAGAACGCCTGGGGCCAACGTCCTGACTTTC. Translation: CASSPQRTPGANVLTF.

The chain recombines TRBV7-2 with TRBJ2-1; D gene unclear. Germline loops: CDR1 SGHTA, CDR2 FQGNSA. The V end lost 4 bases, the J end lost 0 bases, and 16 bases lay between the germline ends. The CDR3 sequence is 17 residues long. CDR3 loop: CASSSAPVAGSYNEQFF. In DNA form, the CDR3 reads TGTGCCAGCAGCTCCGCCCCGGTGGCAGGCTCCTACAATGAGCAGTTCTTC.